One sample yielded the 26 T cell receptor beta chains listed below, sequenced in a study of blood T cell repertoires in COVID-19. Sequencing used immunoSEQ multiplex PCR; TCRdb keeps in-frame clones, though not all of them. Here the sample spans 150,000 to 200,000 clones, around four fifths being singletons. The sample comprised peripheral blood. These receptors were collected from a woman in her 70s with COVID-19, enrolled during active disease.

This clone was counted between two and nine times. In the same sample, other DNA sequences code for this CDR3. V is TRBV5-1 and J is TRBJ1-1; D is unresolved. This CDR3 contains 14 residues. CDR1 and CDR2 (germline): SGHRS, YFSETQ. Trimming left V 0 bases short and J 0 bases short, with 6 bases between. CDR3 DNA sequence: TGCGCCAGCAGCTTGGTATCTATGAACACTGAAGCTTTCTTT. It specifies CASSLVSMNTEAFF.

The rearrangement links TRBV29-1 to TRBJ1-1; D call uncertain. This CDR3 has 12 amino acids. The V gene lost 4 bases and the J gene lost 0 bases, with 6 bases spanning the gap. CDR1 and CDR2 (germline): SQVTM, ANQGSEA. The CDR3 nucleotides read TGCAGCGTTGTACTGATGAACACTGAAGCTTTCTTT. It is translated as CSVVLMNTEAFF.

This chain links TRBV5-1 with TRBJ2-7, with TRBD1 identical over 9 bases. Trimming removed 3 bases from V and 2 bases from J; junction bases left unmatched: 3. The length of the CDR3 is 14 residues. The germline V gene encodes CDR1 SGHRS and CDR2 YFSETQ. This CDR3 is CASSSGQGAYEQYF. The CDR3 nucleotides read TGCGCCAGCAGCTCGGGACAGGGAGCCTACGAGCAGTACTTC. The full variable domain, its missing parts supplied by reference TRBV5-1 and TRBJ2-7, is KAGVTQTPRYLIKTRGQQVTLSCSPISGHRSVSWYQQTPGQGLQFLFEYFSETQRNKGNFPGRFSGRQFSNSRSEMNVSTLELGDSALYLCASSSGQGAYEQYFGPGTRLTVT.

This rearrangement joins TRBV2 to TRBJ2-7; 7 bases line up with TRBD1. The CDR3 has 15 amino acids. The V gene end was trimmed by 5 bases and the J gene end by 2 bases; junction bases not matched to a gene: 9. CDR1 and CDR2 from the germline V gene are SNHLY and FYNNEI. CDR3 DNA sequence: TGTGCCAGCAGTCAAGGACAGGACCCGACCTACGAGCAGTACTTC. Translation gives CASSQGQDPTYEQYF.

The chain recombines TRBV5-5 with TRBJ2-2, with D possibly being TRBD1 (5 bases). This CDR3 comprises 14 residues. Germline values: CDR1 SGHKS, CDR2 YYEKEE (reference sequence). Trimming stripped 4 bases from V and 1 base from J, with 8 bases between. The CDR3 spells CASSPTENTGELFF. The DNA for the CDR3 is TGTGCCAGCAGCCCGACAGAGAACACCGGGGAGCTGTTTTTT.

A single count supports this clone. The rearrangement uses TRBV6-5 and TRBJ2-3, with 9 bases lining up with TRBD1. The germline gives CDR1 MNHEY, CDR2 SVGAGI. The CDR3 runs to 15 residues. V gave up 6 bases and J gave up 3 bases; unmatched junction bases: 7. Here the CDR3 DNA reads TGTGCCAGCAGCATACAGGGGGCTGTTACAGATACGCAGTATTTT. Encoded protein: CASSIQGAVTDTQYF.

This clone was detected only a few times. The rearrangement links TRBV2 to TRBJ1-2; D might be TRBD1 (5 bases). V was cut by 7 bases and J by 7 bases, with 19 bases left in between. This CDR3 has 14 amino acids. Germline CDR1 is SNHLY and CDR2 is FYNNEI. The CDR3 reads CASTTRQLWSGYTF. The DNA for the CDR3 is TGTGCCAGCACCACAAGACAGCTTTGGTCTGGCTACACCTTC.

The V and J genes are TRBV19 and TRBJ1-1, with D unresolved. The V gene lost 6 bases and the J gene lost 2 bases, with 13 bases spanning the gap. CDR3 size: 14 residues. In germline, CDR1 is LNHDA, CDR2 SQIVND (reference sequence). CDR3 amino acids: CASSRGPYNTEAFF. In nucleotides, the CDR3 is TGTGCCAGTAGCCGAGGCCCCTATAACACTGAAGCTTTCTTT.

This clone was recorded once. The rearrangement links TRBV5-1 to TRBJ2-7, with 8 bases that match TRBD2. Per germline, CDR1 SGHRS and CDR2 YFSETQ. CDR3 length equals 16 residues. V trimming: 4 bases; J trimming: 3 bases; junction bases outside the gene matches: 12. As DNA, the CDR3 is TGCGCCAGCAGCCCCTCCAGCGGGAGCCCTCTCTACGAGCAGTACTTC. Translation: CASSPSSGSPLYEQYF.

CDR3 in DNA: TGTGCCAGCAGCACCACAAGAGGGCGTCCGCCCCAGCATTTT. Its protein product is CASSTTRGRPPQHF. The chain is built from TRBV6-5 and TRBJ1-5, with D uncertain. Germline CDR1 and CDR2: MNHEY and SVGAGI. The CDR3 has 14 amino acids. V gave up 6 bases and J gave up 9 bases, with 18 bases separating them.

The chain employs TRBV3-1 (or the pseudogene TRBV3-2) and TRBJ2-2, with TRBD2 as a possible D gene (7 bases). V was trimmed by 4 bases and J by 0 bases, leaving 15 bases between them. There are 17 residues in the CDR3. CDR1 is LGHDT and CDR2 is YNNKEL in the germline V gene (reference sequence). The CDR3 reads CASSRDWGGPNTGELFF. The CDR3 nucleotides are TGTGCCAGCAGCCGTGATTGGGGGGGCCCGAACACCGGGGAGCTGTTTTTT.

The chain links TRBV9 to TRBJ1-2; D may be TRBD1 (5 bases). V was pared by 0 bases and J by 4 bases, with 13 bases between. This CDR3 spans 15 amino acids. Germline CDR1 reads SGDLS; CDR2 reads YYNGEE. For the CDR3, the DNA is TGTGCCAGCAGCGTAGAAGACGGCGGGGGCTATGGCTACACCTTC. It encodes CASSVEDGGGYGYTF. The complete variable domain, with remaining parts taken from reference TRBV9 and TRBJ1-2, reads DSGVTQTPKHLITATGQRVTLRCSPRSGDLSVYWYQQSLDQGLQFLIQYYNGEERAKGNILERFSAQQFPDLHSELNLSSLELGDSALYFCASSVEDGGGYGYTFGSGTRLTVV.

This clone was counted a few times. The V gene is TRBV5-6, the J gene TRBJ2-1, with a possible D match to TRBD2 (5 bases). Germline CDR1 and CDR2: SGHDT and YYEEEE. The CDR3 spans 15 residues. Trimming stripped 4 bases from V and 6 bases from J, with 17 bases between. The CDR3 protein is CASSRGASRANEQFF. CDR3 coding DNA: TGTGCCAGCAGCCGAGGCGCTAGCCGGGCCAATGAGCAGTTCTTC.

The rearrangement links TRBV6-2 or TRBV6-3 to TRBJ2-5, with D perhaps matching TRBD2 (6 bases). The germline CDR1 and CDR2 sequences are MNHEY and SVGEGT. V lost 4 bases, J lost 5 bases, and 11 bases lay in between. CDR3 size: 13 residues. The CDR3, as DNA: TGTGCCAGCAGTTCCGCGGGGCCTGAGACCCAGTACTTC. It is translated as CASSSAGPETQYF.

This chain uses TRBV15 with TRBJ1-5, with D possibly being TRBD1 (6 bases). This CDR3 has 14 residues. Germline-derived CDR1 and CDR2 are LNHNV and YYDKDF (reference sequence). Trimming took off 7 bases at V and 4 bases at J, with 14 bases between the two ends. The CDR3 sequence: CATTLGQPNQPQHF. The DNA for the CDR3 is TGTGCCACCACCCTAGGACAGCCTAATCAGCCCCAGCATTTT.

Many counts were recorded for this clone. The gene calls are TRBV2 and TRBJ2-6; a weak D match, TRBD2 (6 bases). This CDR3 contains 15 residues. The V end was cut by 7 bases, the J end by 3 bases, with 13 bases between. Germline V gene sequence: CDR1 SNHLY, CDR2 FYNNEI. This CDR3 reads CASMTRGGGANVLTF. CDR3 DNA sequence: TGTGCCAGCATGACCCGGGGAGGTGGGGCCAACGTCCTGACTTTC.

The chain couples TRBV9 to TRBJ2-5; 7 nucleotides agree with TRBD1. The CDR3 has 16 residues. The V segment lost 4 bases and the J segment 1 base; nucleotides outside the gene matches: 10. Germline-derived CDR1 and CDR2 are SGDLS and YYNGEE. In nucleotides, the CDR3 is TGTGCCAGCAGCCCACAGGGGAGTGGGGCCCAAGAGACCCAGTACTTC. This gives the protein CASSPQGSGAQETQYF. Drawing the rest from reference TRBV9 and TRBJ2-5, the complete variable domain is DSGVTQTPKHLITATGQRVTLRCSPRSGDLSVYWYQQSLDQGLQFLIQYYNGEERAKGNILERFSAQQFPDLHSELNLSSLELGDSALYFCASSPQGSGAQETQYFGPGTRLLVL.

The gene calls are TRBV5-1 and TRBJ2-1; 7 bases are shared with TRBD1. CDR3 length equals 16 residues. J was trimmed by 3 bases and V by 1 base; bases with no gene match: 7. CDR1 is SGHRS and CDR2 is YFSETQ in the germline V gene. Here the CDR3 reads CASSLTGDPYYNEQFF. CDR3 coding DNA: TGCGCCAGCAGCTTGACAGGGGACCCCTACTACAATGAGCAGTTCTTC.

J is TRBJ1-1 and V is TRBV27, with D perhaps matching TRBD1 (6 bases). Germline CDR1 MNHEY, CDR2 SMNVEV (reference sequence). The V gene lost 3 bases and the J gene lost 0 bases, with 11 bases spanning the gap. The CDR3 loop spans 15 amino acids. The CDR3 spells CASSFSGAMNTEAFF. CDR3 sequence (DNA): TGTGCCAGCAGTTTTTCAGGGGCCATGAACACTGAAGCTTTCTTT.

This chain links TRBV7-9 with TRBJ1-4; D remains unclear. The germline V gene has CDR1 SEHNR and CDR2 FQNEAQ (reference sequence). The CDR3 is 17 residues long. The V end lost 1 base, the J end lost 0 bases, and 12 bases lay between the germline ends. The CDR3 reads CASSLDSSSATNEKLFF. CDR3 coding DNA: TGTGCCAGCAGCTTAGATAGCAGCTCTGCAACTAATGAAAAACTGTTTTTT.

The CDR3 DNA reads TGTGCCAGCAGCCAAGATCTTCAAGCGGGCATCACAGATACGCAGTATTTT. This translates into CASSQDLQAGITDTQYF. This chain uses TRBV3-1 (or the pseudogene TRBV3-2) with TRBJ2-3; the D gene is possibly TRBD2 (6 bases). The CDR3 has 17 residues. The germline CDR1 and CDR2 sequences are LGHDT and YNNKEL (reference sequence). Trimming stripped 0 bases from V and 2 bases from J, with 15 bases between.

The chain is built from TRBV24-1 and TRBJ2-2; D perhaps matches TRBD1 (6 bases). Trimming left V 5 bases short and J 4 bases short, with 16 bases between. CDR1 and CDR2 from the germline V gene are KGHDR and SFDVKD. The CDR3 is 16 amino acids. The CDR3 here is CATSGLQGSSTGELFF. For the CDR3, the DNA is TGTGCCACCAGTGGGTTACAGGGTTCGAGCACCGGGGAGCTGTTTTTT.

V gene TRBV29-1 combines with J gene TRBJ2-1, with a weak D call TRBD1 (5 bases). This CDR3 is 17 amino acids long. Per the germline V gene, CDR1 is SQVTM and CDR2 is ANQGSEA. V was shortened by 0 bases and J by 4 bases, with 19 bases between the two germline ends. The DNA of the CDR3 is TGCAGCGTTGAAGATTTTAAGGGGAAGGGGTCTTACAATGAGCAGTTCTTC. Translating gives CSVEDFKGKGSYNEQFF.

The chain recombines TRBV5-4 with TRBJ1-2; the D is unclear. V lost 4 bases to trimming and J lost 4 bases, with 11 bases between them. The germline V gene has CDR1 SGHNT and CDR2 YYREEE (reference sequence). This CDR3 spans 13 amino acids. In DNA, the CDR3 is TGTGCCAGCAGCCGAGAGTCGATCTATGGCTACACCTTC. Residues: CASSRESIYGYTF. Variable domain in full (rest from reference TRBV5-4 and TRBJ1-2): ETGVTQSPTHLIKTRGQQVTLRCSSQSGHNTVSWYQQALGQGPQFIFQYYREEENGRGNFPPRFSGLQFPNYSSELNVNALELDDSALYLCASSRESIYGYTFGSGTRLTVV.

V usage is TRBV30 and J usage is TRBJ2-2; unclear D gene. There are 14 residues in the CDR3. The V end lost 5 bases, the J end lost 5 bases, and 15 bases lay between the germline ends. Per germline, CDR1 GTSNPN and CDR2 SVGIG (reference sequence). The CDR3 region is CAWGKAGRTGELFF. Written as DNA, the CDR3 is TGTGCCTGGGGTAAGGCCGGCAGGACCGGGGAGCTGTTTTTT.

The genes are TRBV2 and TRBJ2-1, with D perhaps matching TRBD1 (5 bases). The CDR3 has 15 residues. Deletions cut 3 bases from V and 7 bases from J, with 16 bases between. CDR1 SNHLY and CDR2 FYNNEI come from the germline V gene. The CDR3: CASSEGLSSLNEQFF. CDR3 DNA sequence: TGTGCCAGCAGTGAGGGGCTGAGTAGTCTAAATGAGCAGTTCTTC.